The 20 T cell receptor beta chains below come from one sample, sequenced in a study of cytomegalovirus exposure and HLA in healthy donors (TCRdb year 2017). Libraries came from the immunoSEQ multiplex PCR assay. The multiplex PCR relied on a mix of 60 forward primers for TCR Vbeta segments and 13 reverse primers for TCR Jbeta segments. TCRdb limited this immuneACCESS table to in-frame rearrangements with V and J called. A share of clones is missing; checked studies link under half to unresolved V genes, and the rest is unexplained. Recorded for this sample are under 75,000 clones; 74% of them occurred a single time. In total, the top ten clones hold 9.5% to 12% of the sample. Sequenced sample: PBMCs. The receptors come from a human donor in good health.

The chain recombines TRBV6-1 with TRBJ2-1; 8 bases match TRBD2. The CDR3 extends over 13 amino acids. Trimming removed 4 bases from V and 13 bases from J; junction bases left unmatched: 9. Per the germline V gene, CDR1 is MNHNS and CDR2 is SASEGT. CDR3 amino acids: CASSVQREFGQFF. In DNA form, the CDR3 reads TGTGCCAGCAGTGTACAGCGGGAGTTTGGACAGTTCTTC.

The gene calls are TRBV5-4 and TRBJ1-4; D uncertain. CDR1 and CDR2 (germline): SGHNT, YYREEE (reference sequence). The CDR3 totals 16 residues. Trimming removed 4 bases at V and 2 bases at J, with 15 bases between. Here the CDR3 DNA reads TGTGCCAGCAGCAACCTAGGACTGGGGACTAATGAAAAACTGTTTTTT. Translating it yields CASSNLGLGTNEKLFF.

Here the CDR3 DNA reads TGTGCCAGCAGCGCGGTGAGTCGAGACGAGCAGTACTTC. It codes for CASSAVSRDEQYF. The chain combines TRBV5-4 with TRBJ2-5; D ambiguous. The DNA matches TRBJ2-7 better at its end, which makes the J call doubtful. The CDR3 has 13 amino acids. The germline CDR1 and CDR2 sequences are SGHNT and YYREEE (reference sequence).

This chain connects TRBV5-5 to TRBJ2-5; 8 positions match TRBD2. This CDR3 region has 15 residues. The V gene's germline CDR1 is SGHKS and CDR2 YYEKEE (reference sequence). The junction had 5 bases not matched to a gene; V was cut back by 2 bases and J by 2 bases. CDR3: CASSFSGDTQETQYF. CDR3 bases: TGTGCCAGCAGCTTTAGCGGGGACACACAAGAGACCCAGTACTTC. The entire variable domain, with the rest obtained from reference TRBV5-5 and TRBJ2-5, is as follows: DAGVTQSPTHLIKTRGQQVTLRCSPISGHKSVSWYQQVLGQGPQFIFQYYEKEERGRGNFPDRFSARQFPNYSSELNVNALLLGDSALYLCASSFSGDTQETQYFGPGTRLLVL.

This chain joins TRBV10-2 and TRBJ1-2; 9 nucleotides match TRBD1. From germline, CDR1 is WSHSY and CDR2 SAAADI. The CDR3 sequence is 15 residues long. V trimming: 2 bases; J trimming: 6 bases; junction bases outside the gene matches: 7. Here the CDR3 reads CASSEKDRGRDGYTF. The CDR3 DNA sequence: TGCGCCAGCAGTGAGAAGGACAGGGGAAGGGATGGCTACACCTTC.

The rearrangement uses TRBV7-6 and TRBJ2-7, with TRBD1 identical over 8 bases. The CDR3 contains 14 residues. Trimming removed 8 bases from V and 2 bases from J; junction bases left unmatched: 8. Germline V gene sequence: CDR1 SGHVS, CDR2 FNYEAQ. CDR3 region: CASVPGQAPYEQYF. In nucleotides, the CDR3 is TGTGCCAGCGTTCCGGGACAGGCCCCCTACGAGCAGTACTTC.

The V and J genes are TRBV6-1 and TRBJ1-2; D is unclear. V was shortened by 6 bases and J by 4 bases, with 12 bases between the two germline ends. The CDR3 totals 13 residues. The germline V gene has CDR1 MNHNS and CDR2 SASEGT. The DNA of the CDR3 is TGTGCCAGCAGCTTCCAGGAGGCCTATGGCTACACCTTC. Translating it yields CASSFQEAYGYTF.

The V call is TRBV4-2, the J call TRBJ1-3; perhaps TRBD1 as D (5 bases). The CDR3 is 16 residues long. Trimming took off 1 base at V and 0 bases at J, with 10 bases between the two ends. Looked up from germline, CDR1 is LGHNA and CDR2 is YNFKEQ. CDR3 bases: TGTGCCAGCAGCCAAGGGACAACCAACTCTGGAAACACCATATATTTT. The encoded protein is CASSQGTTNSGNTIYF.

The rearrangement uses TRBV6-5 and TRBJ1-2; 8 bases agree with TRBD1. In germline, CDR1 is MNHEY, CDR2 SVGAGI. V was pared by 0 bases and J by 6 bases, with 3 bases of the junction left unmatched. This CDR3 spans 14 amino acids. The CDR3 nucleotides read TGTGCCAGCAGTTACTCCACAGGGGGACATGGCTACACCTTC. This gives the protein CASSYSTGGHGYTF.

The CDR3 is CASSLQVDNQPQHF. The CDR3 DNA sequence: TGTGCCAGCAGTTTACAGGTGGACAATCAGCCCCAGCATTTT. The chain uses TRBV28 and TRBJ1-5; D remains unclear. CDR1 MDHEN and CDR2 SYDVKM come from the germline V gene. The V gene lost 2 bases and the J gene lost 3 bases, with 8 bases spanning the gap. The CDR3 consists of 14 residues.

This sequence joins TRBV19 and TRBJ1-2; 11 bases map to TRBD1. From germline, CDR1 is LNHDA and CDR2 SQIVND (reference sequence). After removal of 10 bases from V and 8 bases from J, the junction contained 15 bases not matched to a gene. The CDR3 totals 15 residues. The CDR3 DNA follows: TGTGCCACGAGGACAGGGGGCGCGAGTGTAGAGGGCTACACCTTC. Translated, it gives CATRTGGASVEGYTF.

The chain's CDR3 is CASLRTGQAEAFF. The CDR3 bases are TGTGCCAGCCTACGGACAGGGCAGGCGGAAGCTTTCTTT. The chain combines TRBV6-5 with TRBJ1-1; 8 bases map to TRBD1. V lost 8 bases and J lost 8; bases outside the gene matches: 10. The germline CDR1 and CDR2 sequences are MNHEY and SVGAGI. The CDR3 totals 13 residues.

The chain joins TRBV30 to TRBJ2-3, with 11 positions matching TRBD2. The CDR3 has 15 residues. V shed 0 bases, J shed 7 bases, and the junction held 6 bases outside the gene matches. Germline V gene lookup returns CDR1 GTSNPN and CDR2 SVGIG (reference sequence). The CDR3 spells CAWSVTSGSDYTQYF. For the CDR3, the DNA is TGTGCCTGGAGTGTCACTAGCGGGAGTGATTATACGCAGTATTTT.

This sequence joins TRBV5-8 and TRBJ1-5; TRBD1 aligns across 7 bases. Germline loops: CDR1 SGHTS, CDR2 YDEGEE. This CDR3 is built from 14 residues. V shed 4 bases and J 4 bases; nucleotides not matched to a gene: 5. Here the CDR3 reads CASSDRVGNQPQHF. The CDR3 coding sequence is TGTGCCAGCAGCGACAGGGTAGGGAATCAGCCCCAGCATTTT.

The V call is TRBV9, the J call TRBJ2-5; TRBD2 agrees at 14 bases. This CDR3 region has 18 residues. V lost 0 bases and J lost 4; bases outside the gene matches: 8. Per the germline V gene, CDR1 is SGDLS and CDR2 is YYNGEE. CDR3 region: CASSVGFGTSGRGETQYF. CDR3 bases: TGTGCCAGCAGCGTAGGGTTTGGGACTAGCGGGAGAGGAGAGACCCAGTACTTC.

V is TRBV2 and J is TRBJ2-7; 7 nucleotides line up with TRBD1. V was pared by 4 bases and J by 2 bases, with 8 bases of the junction left unmatched. This CDR3 region has 15 residues. CDR1 is SNHLY and CDR2 is FYNNEI in the germline V gene. The CDR3 nucleotides are TGTGCCAGCAGTGCCTACAGGGGACCAGCCTACGAGCAGTACTTC. Protein sequence: CASSAYRGPAYEQYF.

CDR3 in amino acids: CASSRDRGFLYGYTF. The CDR3 coding sequence is TGTGCCAGCAGTAGGGACAGGGGGTTCCTCTATGGCTACACCTTC. The chain couples TRBV6-5 to TRBJ1-2, with 11 bases aligning to TRBD1. With 5 bases clipped from V and 4 bases from J, the junction kept 6 bases outside the gene matches. In germline, CDR1 is MNHEY, CDR2 SVGAGI. CDR3 size: 15 residues.

J is TRBJ1-2 and V is TRBV10-3, with D unresolved. CDR1 and CDR2 from the germline V gene are ENHRY and SYGVKD. Trimming took off 3 bases at V and 2 bases at J, with 7 bases between the two ends. CDR3 length equals 13 residues. The CDR3 reads CAISEQSNYGYTF. DNA for the CDR3: TGTGCCATCAGTGAACAGTCAAACTATGGCTACACCTTC.

This clone was counted between two and nine times. The V and J genes are TRBV25-1 and TRBJ1-2; no definite D call. The CDR3 has 12 amino acids. Germline CDR1 MGHDK, CDR2 SYGVNS. Trimming left V 2 bases short and J 8 bases short, with 9 bases between. For the CDR3, the DNA is TGTGCCAGCAGTGAAGCCCCCGGGGGCTACACCTTC. Protein sequence: CASSEAPGGYTF.

The chain recombines TRBV15 with TRBJ1-2; D call uncertain. V shed 1 base and J shed 6 bases, with 12 bases lying between them. Germline CDR1 and CDR2: LNHNV and YYDKDF (reference sequence). The CDR3 runs to 14 residues. The CDR3 nucleotides are TGTGCCACCAGCAGAGCGGAGGGATTAAATGGCTACACCTTC. Its translation is CATSRAEGLNGYTF.